This entry lists 30 T cell receptor beta chains sequenced from one sample in a study of blood T cell repertoires in COVID-19. Libraries were prepared by immunoSEQ multiplex PCR; TCRdb keeps only in-frame clonotypes and omits some of them. The profile shows hundreds of thousands of clones, about 84% of them singletons. The sample consisted of PBMCs or T cells enriched from blood (not recorded which). Every receptor here comes from a man between 25 and 39 years old with acute COVID-19.

The chain uses TRBV11-2 and TRBJ2-1; 8 bases agree with TRBD2. Germline-derived CDR1 and CDR2 are SGHAT and FQNNGV. Losses at the gene ends were 3 bases for V and 3 bases for J; bases not matched to a gene: 7. The CDR3 has 16 amino acids. The CDR3 bases are TGTGCCAGCAGCTTGGGGCGCGGGGGGATCTACAATGAGCAGTTCTTC. Translation: CASSLGRGGIYNEQFF.

The chain recombines TRBV7-3 with TRBJ1-1; 7 nucleotides align to TRBD1. Trimming removed 2 bases from V and 8 bases from J; junction bases left unmatched: 5. The length of the CDR3 is 13 residues. Germline V gene lookup returns CDR1 SGHTA and CDR2 FQGTGA. The CDR3 DNA follows: TGTGCCAGCAGCTTATCGGCGGGACAGGAAGCTTTCTTT. It specifies CASSLSAGQEAFF. The variable domain in full, with the rest retrieved from reference TRBV7-3 and TRBJ1-1, is GAGVSQTPSNKVTEKGKYVELRCDPISGHTALYWYRQSLGQGPEFLIYFQGTGAADDSGLPNDRFFAVRPEGSVSTLKIQRTERGDSAVYLCASSLSAGQEAFFGQGTRLTVV.

The chain joins TRBV28 to TRBJ1-6; no firm D call. V was pared by 6 bases and J by 0 bases, with 6 bases between. CDR3 length: 14 residues. Germline values: CDR1 MDHEN, CDR2 SYDVKM. CDR3: CASRESSYNSPLHF. As DNA, the CDR3 is TGTGCCAGCAGAGAGAGCTCCTATAATTCACCCCTCCACTTT.

This clone was detected only once. The chain links TRBV12-3 or TRBV12-4 to TRBJ2-1, with TRBD2 matching over 7 bases. V lost 0 bases to trimming and J lost 9 bases; unmatched junction nucleotides: 2. The CDR3 is 13 residues long. Written as DNA, the CDR3 is TGTGCCAGCAGTTTAGCTTCTAGCGGTGAGCAGTTCTTC. Translation: CASSLASSGEQFF.

The chain is built from TRBV6-2 or TRBV6-3 and TRBJ2-1, with TRBD2 matching 8 bases. Trimming took 2 bases from V and 15 from J; bases not matched to a gene: 6. Per germline, CDR1 MNHEY and CDR2 SVGEGT. The CDR3 extends over 12 amino acids. The CDR3 spells CASSYGRGEMFF. The CDR3 DNA follows: TGTGCCAGCAGTTACGGGCGGGGGGAGATGTTCTTC.

The rearrangement joins TRBV5-4 to TRBJ1-1, with 9 bases matching TRBD1. The CDR3 sequence is 16 residues long. Looked up from germline, CDR1 is SGHNT and CDR2 is YYREEE (reference sequence). Losses at the gene ends were 4 bases for V and 1 base for J; bases not matched to a gene: 8. CDR3 amino acids: CASSAGQGKGNTEAFF. The CDR3 region has the DNA TGTGCCAGCAGCGCTGGACAGGGGAAGGGGAACACTGAAGCTTTCTTT.

The rearrangement uses TRBV7-9 and TRBJ2-2; a weak D match, TRBD2 (7 bases). Germline CDR1 SEHNR, CDR2 FQNEAQ (reference sequence). The CDR3 has 15 amino acids. Trimming removed 5 bases at V and 0 bases at J, with 10 bases between. DNA for the CDR3: TGTGCCAGCAGCCCGGGGGGCCCGAACACCGGGGAGCTGTTTTTT. Residues: CASSPGGPNTGELFF.

The chain carries TRBV9 and TRBJ1-1, with 8 bases matching TRBD1. Germline V gives CDR1 SGDLS, CDR2 YYNGEE. This CDR3 region has 19 residues. V gave up 4 bases and J gave up 0 bases; unmatched junction bases: 17. This CDR3 reads CASSPIGAGQDRVNTEAFF. The CDR3 coding sequence is TGTGCCAGCAGCCCCATAGGAGCAGGACAGGACAGGGTGAACACTGAAGCTTTCTTT.

The CDR3 region is CASSQARGFYGYTF. The CDR3 nucleotides read TGTGCCAGCAGCCAGGCCAGGGGTTTTTATGGCTACACCTTC. The genes are TRBV14 and TRBJ1-2, with a tentative D call TRBD1 (6 bases). The V gene's germline CDR1 is SGHDN and CDR2 FVKESK. V was clipped by 3 bases and J by 5 bases, with 13 bases between them. The CDR3 loop spans 14 amino acids.

The rearrangement joins TRBV7-9 to TRBJ1-1, with 7 bases matching TRBD1. Germline trimming cut 7 bases from V and 5 bases from J; bases unmatched to any gene: 16. The CDR3 is made up of 16 amino acids. Looked up from germline, CDR1 is SEHNR and CDR2 is FQNEAQ (reference sequence). CDR3 protein: CASTGSFSSRGTEAFF. The CDR3 DNA is TGTGCCAGCACGGGCTCTTTTTCGAGCAGGGGGACTGAAGCTTTCTTT.

The rearrangement joins TRBV7-3 to TRBJ2-3; 9 nucleotides agree with TRBD2. Germline CDR1 SGHTA, CDR2 FQGTGA. This CDR3 has 14 amino acids. J gave up 6 bases and V 4 bases, and 5 bases lay outside the gene matches. CDR3 DNA sequence: TGTGCCAGCAGCTCTGCGGGGGGGCAGGATACGCAGTATTTT. Translating it yields CASSSAGGQDTQYF.

The genes are TRBV2 and TRBJ2-1, with D possibly TRBD1 on 6 matching bases. Germline V gives CDR1 SNHLY, CDR2 FYNNEI. Trimming cost V 5 bases and J 6 bases, with 11 bases left between them. The CDR3 loop spans 13 amino acids. CDR3 bases: TGTGCCAGCAGTCTACAGGGTCCCAATGAGCAGTTCTTC. This translates into CASSLQGPNEQFF.

The chain uses TRBV9 and TRBJ1-1, with TRBD1 identical over 7 bases. Per germline, CDR1 SGDLS and CDR2 YYNGEE. The CDR3 runs 14 residues. Trimming took 0 bases from V and 10 from J; bases not matched to a gene: 9. The CDR3 reads CASSVDDRVDRAFF. DNA of the CDR3: TGTGCCAGCAGCGTAGATGACAGGGTGGACAGAGCTTTCTTT.

The rearrangement links TRBV28 to TRBJ1-6; D gene ambiguous. The CDR3 is 15 residues long. Deletions cut 7 bases from V and 4 bases from J, with 14 bases between. Germline V lookup: CDR1 MDHEN, CDR2 SYDVKM. In DNA form, the CDR3 reads TGTGCCAGCACGCCTTCGGGGTTTTATAATTCACCCCTCCACTTT. The encoded protein is CASTPSGFYNSPLHF.

Only a few counts were recorded for this clone. J is TRBJ1-5 and V is TRBV6-2 or TRBV6-3; D unclear. V dropped 2 bases and J dropped 0 bases, with 11 bases sitting between them. Germline V gives CDR1 MNHEY, CDR2 SVGEGT. The CDR3 extends over 16 amino acids. CDR3 residues: CASSYDPEVSNQPQHF. For the CDR3, the DNA is TGTGCCAGCAGTTACGATCCGGAGGTTAGCAATCAGCCCCAGCATTTT.

V and J are TRBV5-1 and TRBJ2-2; tentatively, D is TRBD1 (6 bases). This CDR3 comprises 14 residues. With 7 bases removed from V and 0 bases from J, the gap between germline ends came to 10 bases. The germline V gene has CDR1 SGHRS and CDR2 YFSETQ. In nucleotides, the CDR3 is TGCGCCAGCCTGGACAGCGCGAACACCGGGGAGCTGTTTTTT. Its protein product is CASLDSANTGELFF.

The J gene is TRBJ2-7, the V gene TRBV10-3; 8 bases match TRBD1. The CDR3 contains 14 residues. In germline, CDR1 is ENHRY, CDR2 SYGVKD. With 4 bases clipped from V and 3 bases from J, the junction kept 5 bases outside the gene matches. CDR3 loop: CAISGAGGGYEQYF. The CDR3 DNA follows: TGTGCCATCAGTGGGGCAGGGGGCGGCTACGAGCAGTACTTC.

The rearrangement joins TRBV10-3 to TRBJ1-1; perhaps TRBD1 as D (5 bases). Germline V gene lookup returns CDR1 ENHRY and CDR2 SYGVKD. The V end lost 6 bases, the J end lost 7 bases, and 12 bases lay between the germline ends. The CDR3 covers 12 residues. In DNA, the CDR3 is TGTGCCATCAGCCCCAAGACAGATGAAGCTTTCTTT. Translated, it gives CAISPKTDEAFF.

This rearrangement joins TRBV5-1 to TRBJ1-6; 7 bases are shared with TRBD1. Germline CDR1 reads SGHRS; CDR2 reads YFSETQ. Trimming took 1 base from V and 10 from J; bases not matched to a gene: 5. This CDR3 spans 14 amino acids. CDR3 DNA sequence: TGCGCCAGCAGCTTGCAGGGGGACGACTCACCCCTCCACTTT. This encodes CASSLQGDDSPLHF.

This clone has only a few counts. The chain uses TRBV28 and TRBJ1-5, with 8 bases lining up with TRBD1. Germline-derived CDR1 and CDR2 are MDHEN and SYDVKM. Trimming removed 2 bases from V and 6 bases from J; junction bases left unmatched: 3. The CDR3 totals 14 residues. For the CDR3, the DNA is TGTGCCAGCAGTTTAGGACAGGGAAGTCAGCCCCAGCATTTT. Its protein product is CASSLGQGSQPQHF.

This chain links TRBV28 with TRBJ1-1; tentatively, D is TRBD1 (6 bases). CDR1 is MDHEN, CDR2 SYDVKM, per germline. V lost 6 bases and J 0 bases, leaving 17 bases between the germline ends. The CDR3 loop spans 16 amino acids. The CDR3 sequence is CASRVAESGVNTEAFF. DNA for the CDR3: TGTGCCAGCAGGGTGGCCGAGTCAGGGGTGAACACTGAAGCTTTCTTT.

About this clone itself: One base away lies a much larger clone, so this may be a sequencing read error. Other DNA sequences in this sample translate to the same CDR3. The genes are TRBV6-5 and TRBJ1-5; D might be TRBD1 (5 bases). CDR1 and CDR2 (germline): MNHEY, SVGAGI. V was pared by 0 bases and J by 4 bases, with 7 bases between. The CDR3 is 14 residues long. CDR3 DNA: TGTGCCAGCAGTTACTCGGGGGGAAATCAGCCCCAGCATTTT. It yields the protein CASSYSGGNQPQHF.

The rearrangement links TRBV2 to TRBJ2-5; 11 bases match TRBD2. The V segment lost 6 bases and the J segment 2 bases; nucleotides outside the gene matches: 2. The CDR3 loop spans 14 amino acids. Germline V CDR1 and CDR2: SNHLY, FYNNEI. This CDR3 is CASSTSGGQETQYF. In DNA, the CDR3 is TGTGCCAGCAGCACTAGCGGGGGTCAAGAGACCCAGTACTTC.

Many counts were recorded for this clone. V is TRBV6-5 and J is TRBJ1-1; D is unresolved. Germline V gene lookup returns CDR1 MNHEY and CDR2 SVGAGI. V lost 8 bases to trimming and J lost 6 bases, with 16 bases between them. This CDR3 spans 13 amino acids. CDR3 sequence (DNA): TGTGCCAGCTCTGAGGGTGGCGGTCCTGAAGCTTTCTTT. Protein: CASSEGGGPEAFF.

This clone occurred a few times. Other DNA variants within this sample encode the same CDR3. The chain carries TRBV19 and TRBJ2-1, with D perhaps matching TRBD2 (5 bases). This CDR3 comprises 15 residues. V lost 2 bases to trimming and J lost 1 base, with 9 bases between them. Germline CDR1 reads LNHDA; CDR2 reads SQIVND (reference sequence). The CDR3 loop is CASSITGVSYNEQFF. The CDR3 nucleotides read TGTGCCAGTAGTATAACCGGGGTTTCCTACAATGAGCAGTTCTTC.

V is TRBV5-1 and J is TRBJ1-2; TRBD1 matches at 7 bases. Germline loops: CDR1 SGHRS, CDR2 YFSETQ. The CDR3 has 12 residues. Trimming at V came to 7 bases and at J to 7 bases, leaving 7 bases not matched to a gene. CDR3 sequence reads: CASGGTGVGYTF. The CDR3 DNA follows: TGCGCCAGCGGGGGTACAGGGGTTGGCTACACCTTC.

This clone was picked up a small number of times. The chain has TRBV5-1 and TRBJ2-5, with 8 positions matching TRBD2. Germline CDR1 and CDR2: SGHRS and YFSETQ. V trimming: 4 bases; J trimming: 2 bases; junction bases outside the gene matches: 4. The CDR3 spans 14 residues. CDR3 sequence: CASSIAGYQETQYF. The CDR3 DNA reads as TGCGCCAGCAGCATAGCGGGGTATCAAGAGACCCAGTACTTC.

In this sample, this clone turned up once. The chain joins TRBV19 to TRBJ2-6; TRBD1 aligns across 12 bases. Germline-derived CDR1 and CDR2 are LNHDA and SQIVND (reference sequence). The length of the CDR3 is 18 residues. Trimming cost V 5 bases and J 1 base; bases outside gene matches: 6. The CDR3, as DNA: TGTGCCAGTAGTCCCCCGGGACAGGGGGCATCTGGGGCCAACGTCCTGACTTTC. As protein: CASSPPGQGASGANVLTF.

The rearrangement uses TRBV6-6 and TRBJ2-1, with 14 nucleotides matching TRBD2. This CDR3 is 16 amino acids long. CDR1 and CDR2 (germline): MNHNY, SVGAGI (reference sequence). V shed 5 bases and J 9 bases; nucleotides not matched to a gene: 9. CDR3: CASSPPTSGGASEQFF. The CDR3 DNA is TGTGCCAGCAGTCCCCCGACTAGCGGGGGGGCCAGTGAGCAGTTCTTC.

This clone was picked up many times. J is TRBJ1-5 and V is TRBV19; D uncertain. V was pared by 3 bases and J by 8 bases, with 14 bases between. There are 14 residues in the CDR3. Germline CDR1 is LNHDA and CDR2 is SQIVND (reference sequence). The CDR3 sequence is CASSIVHGGKPQHF. In nucleotides, the CDR3 is TGTGCCAGTAGTATCGTTCACGGCGGCAAGCCCCAGCATTTT. The entire variable domain, with the rest obtained from reference TRBV19 and TRBJ1-5, is as follows: DGGITQSPKYLFRKEGQNVTLSCEQNLNHDAMYWYRQDPGQGLRLIYYSQIVNDFQKGDIAEGYSVSREKKESFPLTVTSAQKNPTAFYLCASSIVHGGKPQHFGDGTRLSIL.